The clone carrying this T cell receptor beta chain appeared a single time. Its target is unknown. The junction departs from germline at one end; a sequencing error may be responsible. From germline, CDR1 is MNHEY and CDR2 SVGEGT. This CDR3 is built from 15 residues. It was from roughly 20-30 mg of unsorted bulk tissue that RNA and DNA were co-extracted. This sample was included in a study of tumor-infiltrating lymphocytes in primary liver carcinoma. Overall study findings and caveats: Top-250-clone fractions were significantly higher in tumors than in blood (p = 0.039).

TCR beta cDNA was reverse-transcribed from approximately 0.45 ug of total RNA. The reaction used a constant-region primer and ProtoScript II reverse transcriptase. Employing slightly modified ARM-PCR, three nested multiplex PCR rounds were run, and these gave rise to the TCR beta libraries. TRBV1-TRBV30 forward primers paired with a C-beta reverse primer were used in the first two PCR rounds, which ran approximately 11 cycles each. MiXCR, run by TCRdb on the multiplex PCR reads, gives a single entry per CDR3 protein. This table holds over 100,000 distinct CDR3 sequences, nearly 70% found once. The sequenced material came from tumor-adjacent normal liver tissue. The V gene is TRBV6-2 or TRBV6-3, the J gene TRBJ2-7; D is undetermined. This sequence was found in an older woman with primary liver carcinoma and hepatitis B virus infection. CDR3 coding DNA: TGTACCAGCAGTGACCCTTCGTCGCGATCGTACGAGCAGTACTTC. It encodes CTSSDPSSRSYEQYF.